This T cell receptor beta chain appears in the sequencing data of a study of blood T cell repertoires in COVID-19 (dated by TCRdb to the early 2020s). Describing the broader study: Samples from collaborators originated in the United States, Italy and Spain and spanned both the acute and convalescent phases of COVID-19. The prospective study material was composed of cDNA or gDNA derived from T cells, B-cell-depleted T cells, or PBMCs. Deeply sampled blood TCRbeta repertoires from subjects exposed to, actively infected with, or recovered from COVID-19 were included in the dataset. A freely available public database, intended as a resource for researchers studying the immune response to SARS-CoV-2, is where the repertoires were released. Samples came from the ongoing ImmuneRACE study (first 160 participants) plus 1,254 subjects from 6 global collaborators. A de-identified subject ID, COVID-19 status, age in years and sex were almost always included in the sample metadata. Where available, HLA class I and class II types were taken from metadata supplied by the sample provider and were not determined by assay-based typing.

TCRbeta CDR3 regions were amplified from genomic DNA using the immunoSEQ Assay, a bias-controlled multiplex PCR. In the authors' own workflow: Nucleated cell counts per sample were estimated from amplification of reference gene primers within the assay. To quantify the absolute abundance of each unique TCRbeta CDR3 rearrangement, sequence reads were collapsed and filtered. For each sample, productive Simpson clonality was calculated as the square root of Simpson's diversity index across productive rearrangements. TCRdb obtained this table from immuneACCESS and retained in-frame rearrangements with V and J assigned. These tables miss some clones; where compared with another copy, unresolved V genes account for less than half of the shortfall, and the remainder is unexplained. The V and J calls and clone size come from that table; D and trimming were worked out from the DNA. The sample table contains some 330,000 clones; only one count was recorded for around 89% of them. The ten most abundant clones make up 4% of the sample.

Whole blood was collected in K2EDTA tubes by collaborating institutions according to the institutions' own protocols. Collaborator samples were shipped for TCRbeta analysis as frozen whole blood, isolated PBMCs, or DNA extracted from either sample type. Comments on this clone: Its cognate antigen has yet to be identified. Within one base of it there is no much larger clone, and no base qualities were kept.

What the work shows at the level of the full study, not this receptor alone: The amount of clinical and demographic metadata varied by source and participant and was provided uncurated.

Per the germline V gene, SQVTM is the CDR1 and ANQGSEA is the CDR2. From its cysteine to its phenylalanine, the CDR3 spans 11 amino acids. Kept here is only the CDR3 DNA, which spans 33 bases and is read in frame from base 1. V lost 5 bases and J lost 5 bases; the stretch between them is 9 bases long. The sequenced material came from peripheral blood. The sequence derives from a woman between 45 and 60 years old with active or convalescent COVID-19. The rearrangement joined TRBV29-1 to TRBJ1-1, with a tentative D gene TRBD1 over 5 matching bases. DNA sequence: TGCAGCGTTATCCGGGGGACTGAAGCTTTCTTT. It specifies CSVIRGTEAFF.